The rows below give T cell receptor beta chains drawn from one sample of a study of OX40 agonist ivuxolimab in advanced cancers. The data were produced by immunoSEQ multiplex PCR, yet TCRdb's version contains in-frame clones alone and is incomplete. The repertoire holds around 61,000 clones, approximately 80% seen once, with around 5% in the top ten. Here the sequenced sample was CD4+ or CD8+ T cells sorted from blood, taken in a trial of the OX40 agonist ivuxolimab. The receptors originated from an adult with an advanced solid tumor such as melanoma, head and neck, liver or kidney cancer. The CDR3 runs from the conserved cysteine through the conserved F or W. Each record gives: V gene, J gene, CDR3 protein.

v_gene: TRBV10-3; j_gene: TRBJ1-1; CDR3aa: CAISERALNEAFF
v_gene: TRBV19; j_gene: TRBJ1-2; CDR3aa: CASSGGRAAIYGYTF
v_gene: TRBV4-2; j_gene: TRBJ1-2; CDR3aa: CASSQAPPGQGNLLSSYGYTF
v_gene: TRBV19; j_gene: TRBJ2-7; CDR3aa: CASSTSGGGPYEQYF
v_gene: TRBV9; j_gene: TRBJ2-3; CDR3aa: CASSLGRYTDTQYF
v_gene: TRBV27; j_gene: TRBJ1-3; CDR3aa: CASSLKGWGGNTIYF
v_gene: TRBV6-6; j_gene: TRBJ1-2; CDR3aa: CASFRDEAGYTF
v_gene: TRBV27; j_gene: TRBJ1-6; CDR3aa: CASSFGGISYNSPLHF
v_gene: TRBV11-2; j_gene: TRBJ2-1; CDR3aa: CASSLGSGFVWFF
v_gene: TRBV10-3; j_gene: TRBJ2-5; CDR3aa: CAIGPDRGFQETQYF
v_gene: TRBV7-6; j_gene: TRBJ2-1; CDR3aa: CASSLLGRGFNEQFF
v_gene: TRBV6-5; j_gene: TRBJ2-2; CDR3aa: CASTGRQSITGELFF
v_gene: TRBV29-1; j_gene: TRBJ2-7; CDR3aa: CSVGPGGVEQYF
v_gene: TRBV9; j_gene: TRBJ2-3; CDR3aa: CASSVVDRGFTDTQYF
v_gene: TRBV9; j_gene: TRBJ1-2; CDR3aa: CASSVARGQGAEGYTF
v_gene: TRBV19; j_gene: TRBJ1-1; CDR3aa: CASILYTEAFF
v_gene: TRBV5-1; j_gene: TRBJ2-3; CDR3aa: CASSHWASVDSTDTQYF
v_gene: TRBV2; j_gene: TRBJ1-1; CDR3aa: CASTLTGFGTEAFF
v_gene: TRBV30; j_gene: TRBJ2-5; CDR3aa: CAWSVGETQYF
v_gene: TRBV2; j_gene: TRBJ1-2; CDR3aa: CASIPDYGYTF
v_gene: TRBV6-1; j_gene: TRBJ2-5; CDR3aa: CATYGGTQYF
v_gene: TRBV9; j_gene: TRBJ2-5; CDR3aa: CASSVALGLLQETQYF
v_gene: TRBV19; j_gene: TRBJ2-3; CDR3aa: CASSIGDSTDTQYF
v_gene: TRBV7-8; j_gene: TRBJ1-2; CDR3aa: CASSLGTGAGGYTF
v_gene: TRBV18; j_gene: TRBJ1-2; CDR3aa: CASSPDRVGGYTF
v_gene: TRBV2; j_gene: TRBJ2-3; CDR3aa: CASRGEDTQYF
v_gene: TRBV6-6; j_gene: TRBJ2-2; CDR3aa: CAIRESGQGPAGELFF
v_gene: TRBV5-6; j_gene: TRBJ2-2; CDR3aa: CASSLRGETGELFF
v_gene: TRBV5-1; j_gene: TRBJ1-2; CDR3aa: CASSLGPLGQGADGYTF
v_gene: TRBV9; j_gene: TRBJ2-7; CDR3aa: CASSPGGFYEQYF
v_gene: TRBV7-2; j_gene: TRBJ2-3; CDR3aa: CASSLITGLGGDTQYF
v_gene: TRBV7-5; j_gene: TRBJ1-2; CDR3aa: CARSLGGGGTGRYGYTF
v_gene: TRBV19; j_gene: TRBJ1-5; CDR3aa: CASSTDRGRLSGQPQHF
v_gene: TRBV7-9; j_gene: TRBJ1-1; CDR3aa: CASSLGTNTEAFF
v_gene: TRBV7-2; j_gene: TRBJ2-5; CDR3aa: CASSLGGNQETQYF
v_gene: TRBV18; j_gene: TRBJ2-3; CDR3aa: CASSYREWIRETDTQYF
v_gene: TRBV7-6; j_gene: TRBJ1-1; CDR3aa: CASSLGGDTEAFF
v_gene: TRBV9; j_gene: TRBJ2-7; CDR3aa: CASSVGLAGTYAQYF
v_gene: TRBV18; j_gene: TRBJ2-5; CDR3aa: CASSRYRGGQETQYF
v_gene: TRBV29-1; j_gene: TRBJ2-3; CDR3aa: CSVDDRVGADTQYF
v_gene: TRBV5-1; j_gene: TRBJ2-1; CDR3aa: CASSHLRDNPYNEQFF
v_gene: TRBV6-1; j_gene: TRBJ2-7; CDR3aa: CASSEASGSSYEQYF
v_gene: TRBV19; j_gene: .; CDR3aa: CASRERQGLSYEQYF
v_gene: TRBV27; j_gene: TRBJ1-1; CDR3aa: CASSFIRNTEAFF
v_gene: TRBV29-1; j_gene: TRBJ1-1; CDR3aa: CSAGTGMDTEAFF
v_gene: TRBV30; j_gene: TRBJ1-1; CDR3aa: CAWSPYAEAFF
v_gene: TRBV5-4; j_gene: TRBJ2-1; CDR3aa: CATSGQDRDRNEQFF
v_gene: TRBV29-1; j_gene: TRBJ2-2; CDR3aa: CSVLLRGQGLSRELFF
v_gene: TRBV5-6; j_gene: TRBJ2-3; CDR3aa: CASSLGNSALGDTQYF
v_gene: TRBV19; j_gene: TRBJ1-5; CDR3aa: CASSIEGVSNQPQHF
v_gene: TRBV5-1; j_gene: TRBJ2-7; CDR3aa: CASSLYEEQYF
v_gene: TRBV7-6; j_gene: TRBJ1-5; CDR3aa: CASSLGGDTRNQPQHF
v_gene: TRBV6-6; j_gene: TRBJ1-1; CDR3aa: CASSTDGDTEAFF
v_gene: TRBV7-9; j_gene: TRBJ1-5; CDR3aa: CASSLDSGQGGGQPQHF
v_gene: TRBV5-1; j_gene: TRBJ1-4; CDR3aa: CASSLGTGANEKLFF
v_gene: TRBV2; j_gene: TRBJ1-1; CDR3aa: CASSTTRGPSEAFF
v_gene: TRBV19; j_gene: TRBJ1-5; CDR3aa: CASSPGVNQPQHF
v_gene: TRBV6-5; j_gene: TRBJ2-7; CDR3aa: CASSRQGLLYEQYF
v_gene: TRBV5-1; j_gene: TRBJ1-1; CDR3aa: CASKTGTPNTEAFF
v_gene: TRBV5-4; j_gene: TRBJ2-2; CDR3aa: CASSRLAGAGTGELFF